This TCR beta chain was identified during a study of blood T cells in healthy people across ages (dated by TCRdb to the mid-2010s). Regarding the complete study: In model experiments, template switching captured about one uniquely barcoded TCR beta cDNA molecule for every two T cells. Donors were grouped into four age groups: young (average 16 years), middle-aged (less than 40), aged (over 55) and long-lived (around 80). The study measured age-related changes in TCR beta repertoire diversity using deep sequencing normalized with unique cDNA molecular identifiers. Using the same blood draw, the study looked at two additional independent replicas of 1 million unique cDNA reads for two donors, one aged 18 to 30 and the other aged 80 or older. To avoid experimental bias, donors of different ages were randomly spread across the sequencing lanes. Results and caveats for the whole study, not just this receptor: Because the CMV infection status of the donors was unknown, age-related changes in expanded clonotypes may potentially have been confounded. As age increased, observed TCR beta diversity per million T cells dropped in a roughly linear way, and a significant reduction was already evident by age 40. Estimates of total diversity based on one million sequenced T cells were regarded as lower bounds and as underestimates. There was a strong correlation between observed TCR beta diversity and the percentage of naive T cells measured by flow cytometry. Since profiling was done on bulk unsorted PBMCs, naive and antigen-experienced compartments could not be conclusively compared. The long-lived group showed more naive CD4+ T cells, fewer expanded clones and increased TCR diversity than the aged group, suggesting age selection.

Donors were roughly 40 systemically healthy Caucasian individuals from Russia aged roughly 6 to 95 years. Each donor gave 8 to 10 milliliters of peripheral blood, collected into EDTA-treated Vacutainer tubes. PBMCs were isolated by Ficoll-Paque density-gradient centrifugation, with at least 6 million obtained per sample. Trizol reagent was used to extract total RNA from PBMCs, with at least 5 micrograms per sample. Naive CD45RAhigh/CD27high T cell percentages were measured by flow cytometry on a PBMC aliquot from every donor. CDR1 MNHEY and CDR2 SMNVEV were looked up in the germline V gene (reference sequence). V loses 3 bases of germline sequence and J loses 2 bases, and the interval between the two ends is 8 bases. Reading from cysteine to phenylalanine, the CDR3 counts 13 amino acids. Just CDR3 DNA is preserved here, 39 bases in frame from base 1. Many counts were recorded for this clonotype. What antigen it recognizes has not been identified. Base qualities are missing; no much larger clone stands one base away.

Receptors were amplified or captured by 5' RACE. This sample was sequenced with an Illumina HiSeq 2500. A second about 7 to 12 cycle PCR used a sample-barcoded 5' primer and a J-beta primer mix. A template-switch 5' adaptor carrying 12 random nucleotides introduced a unique molecular identifier onto each TCR beta cDNA molecule. At least 2.5 million CDR3-containing paired-end reads were obtained from each sample. The Mint cDNA synthesis kit, primed by a TRBC-specific oligonucleotide, was used to synthesize first-strand cDNA from all RNA. All cDNA was treated with uracil-DNA glycosylase and then went through a first 18-cycle PCR with the universal primers M1SS and BC2_uni_R. Regarding the original processing steps: Each sample was normalized by randomly selecting 1 million high-quality reads, each carrying a distinct molecular identifier. Reads with shared molecular identifiers were discarded instead of being binned into consensus sequences. MiTCR, set to a Q25 quality threshold and the strictest error-elimination algorithm, was used for CDR3 identification, clonotype clustering and error correction. A nonparametric unseen species model using Euler transformation provided a lower-bound estimate of total TCR beta diversity. TCRdb trimmed public reads at Q25 via fastp, called clones via MiXCR and kept in-frame beta chains. Under each unique CDR3 protein, matching rows form one entry showing the most common genes and DNA. The V and J calls reflect TCRdb's pipeline rather than the authors' work. This sample lists 1,300,000 or so distinct CDR3 sequences; roughly 60% were detected once. Together, the top ten hold more than 6% of the sample.

The TCR was taken from a man aged 18-30 years in good health. Recombination joined TRBV27 with TRBJ2-7; the D gene could be TRBD1 or TRBD2, each one agreeing over 6 bases. Sample: blood. The DNA is TGTGCCAGCAGTTTCCGGGGGCCCTACGAGCAGTACTTC. It translates as CASSFRGPYEQYF.